These 14 T cell receptor beta chains originate from one sample sequenced in a study of blood T cells in healthy people across ages. The use of a sample-barcoded 5' primer and a J-beta primer mix characterized a second PCR of about 7 to 12 cycles. Via MiXCR, TCRdb re-called the 5' RACE reads, giving one row per CDR3 protein. The sample consists of about 680,000 distinct CDR3 sequences, more than 40% of them appearing once. The sample was blood. These receptors came from a woman aged 55-70 years in good health.

CDR3: CASSQLSGTSGSEADTQYF. CDR3 sequence (DNA): TGTGCCAGCAGCCAGCTATCTGGGACTAGCGGGAGTGAGGCAGATACGCAGTATTTT. The chain uses TRBV4-2 and TRBJ2-3; TRBD2 matches at 14 bases. The germline V gene has CDR1 LGHNA and CDR2 YNFKEQ. The CDR3 is made up of 19 amino acids. The ends lost 3 bases at V and 4 bases at J; junction bases unmatched: 12.

The rearrangement uses TRBV3-1 and TRBJ2-1; TRBD2 matches 7 bases. The germline gives CDR1 LGHDT, CDR2 YNNKEL (reference sequence). The CDR3 is 15 amino acids. Unmatched junction bases numbered 13, after V lost 1 base and J lost 13 bases. In nucleotides, the CDR3 is TGTGCCAGCAGCCAAGTCGTGGGAGGGTATCTTACTCAGTTCTTC. It specifies CASSQVVGGYLTQFF.

The chain recombines TRBV20-1 with TRBJ2-3; D ambiguous. This CDR3 contains 15 residues. Germline V gene sequence: CDR1 DFQATT, CDR2 SNEGSKA (reference sequence). V was shortened by 4 bases and J by 1 base, with 15 bases between the two germline ends. CDR3 loop: CSAKDRRAGTDTQYF. CDR3 DNA sequence: TGCAGTGCTAAGGATAGACGCGCCGGCACAGATACGCAGTATTTT.

For this clonotype: Because the CDR3 is missing its conserved closing phenylalanine or tryptophan, this is likely a read error. V usage is TRBV18 and J usage is TRBJ1-1; the D gene is possibly TRBD1 (6 bases). The germline V gene encodes CDR1 KGHSH and CDR2 LQKENI. The CDR3 is 14 amino acids. The germline V and J ends were trimmed by 8 bases and 0 bases, with 13 bases remaining between them. CDR3 DNA: TGTGCCAGCAGACCGACAGGCGTGAACACTGAAGCTTTCGTT. Translated: CASRPTGVNTEAFV.

This sequence joins TRBV29-1 and TRBJ1-1; the D is unclear. V shed 1 base and J shed 0 bases, with 9 bases lying between them. CDR3 length: 14 amino acids. Germline CDR1 SQVTM, CDR2 ANQGSEA. In nucleotides, the CDR3 is TGCAGCGTTGAAGGGGGAAGCTTGAACACTGAAGCTTTCTTT. Translated: CSVEGGSLNTEAFF.

This clonotype was counted a single time. The CDR3 protein is CASALEGLGTDTQYF. DNA of the CDR3: TGCGCCAGCGCGTTAGAGGGGCTGGGCACAGATACGCAGTATTTT. The chain joins TRBV5-1 to TRBJ2-3, with D perhaps given as TRBD1 or TRBD2 (5 bases each). Trimming pared 7 bases from V and 1 base from J, leaving 16 bases between. The CDR3 length is 15 residues. CDR1 and CDR2 (germline): SGHRS, YFSETQ.

The chain carries TRBV9 and TRBJ1-2, with TRBD1 matching over 10 bases. The CDR3 sequence is 15 residues long. The trim removed 0 bases at V and 5 bases at J, leaving 4 bases unmatched. The germline CDR1 and CDR2 sequences are SGDLS and YYNGEE. The CDR3 DNA reads as TGTGCCAGCAGCGTAGTCGGGACAGGGGTATATGGCTACACCTTC. It translates to CASSVVGTGVYGYTF.

This sequence joins TRBV7-9 and TRBJ2-5, with 9 nucleotides matching TRBD2. From germline, CDR1 is SEHNR and CDR2 FQNEAQ (reference sequence). This CDR3 is built from 15 residues. With V trimmed by 5 bases and J by 3 bases, 7 bases remained unmatched. CDR3 residues: CASSNTLAGEETQYF. The CDR3 nucleotides read TGTGCCAGCAGCAATACTTTAGCGGGAGAAGAGACCCAGTACTTC. Full variable domain (remainder filled in from reference TRBV7-9 and TRBJ2-5): DTGVSQNPRHKITKRGQNVTFRCDPISEHNRLYWYRQTLGQGPEFLTYFQNEAQLEKSRLLSDRFSAERPKGSFSTLEIQRTEQGDSAMYLCASSNTLAGEETQYFGPGTRLLVL.

This clonotype turned up a few times. V and J are TRBV4-3 and TRBJ2-7; a weak D match, TRBD1 (5 bases). The germline gives CDR1 LGHNA, CDR2 YSLEER. The V gene lost 1 base and the J gene lost 7 bases, with 20 bases spanning the gap. The CDR3 extends over 16 amino acids. The DNA for the CDR3 is TGCGCCAGCAGCCAAGTTGGTGGGGTGGGGCCATTAGAGCAGTACTTC. Amino acid sequence: CASSQVGGVGPLEQYF.

The rearrangement joins TRBV4-3 to TRBJ2-4; tentative D call: TRBD1 (6 bases). Germline V gives CDR1 LGHNA, CDR2 YSLEER. Trimming cost V 4 bases and J 6 bases, with 16 bases left between them. This CDR3 contains 15 residues. The CDR3 DNA sequence: TGCGCCAGCAGCCGAACAGGGAGTTGGGGAAACATTCAGTACTTC. Translation gives CASSRTGSWGNIQYF.

This clonotype was seen ten or more times. The chain employs TRBV28 and TRBJ2-7; the D call may be TRBD1 or TRBD2 (6 bases each). CDR3 length equals 13 residues. V was cut by 9 bases and J by 5 bases, with 17 bases left in between. Germline CDR1 MDHEN, CDR2 SYDVKM. The CDR3 DNA reads as TGTGCCAGTCACAGGGAGGAGGTGGACGAGCAGTACTTC. Residues: CASHREEVDEQYF. Together with reference TRBV28 and TRBJ2-7, the CDR3 gives the full variable domain: DVKVTQSSRYLVKRTGEKVFLECVQDMDHENMFWYRQDPGLGLRLIYFSYDVKMKEKGDIPEGYSVSREKKERFSLILESASTNQTSMYLCASHREEVDEQYFGPGTRLTVT.

This chain links TRBV27 with TRBJ2-7, with TRBD1 matching over 10 bases. The ends lost 7 bases at V and 4 bases at J; junction bases unmatched: 7. The CDR3 has 14 amino acids. Germline V lookup: CDR1 MNHEY, CDR2 SMNVEV (reference sequence). Here the CDR3 DNA reads TGTGCCAGCACCCGACAGGGGGCAGGTTACGAGCAGTACTTC. Its protein is CASTRQGAGYEQYF.

The rearrangement joins TRBV20-1 to TRBJ2-5; perhaps TRBD2 as D (6 bases). Trimming pared 3 bases from V and 1 base from J, leaving 21 bases between. Germline loops: CDR1 DFQATT, CDR2 SNEGSKA (reference sequence). The CDR3 loop spans 17 amino acids. The CDR3, as DNA: TGCAGTGCTAGCCCCTGGACTAAAGCTTTTCTCCAAGAGACCCAGTACTTC. Translated, it gives CSASPWTKAFLQETQYF.

This rearrangement joins TRBV28 to TRBJ1-2; D is unresolved. The CDR3 contains 11 residues. V was clipped by 3 bases and J by 6 bases, with 5 bases between them. Germline V gives CDR1 MDHEN, CDR2 SYDVKM. The CDR3 region has the DNA TGTGCCAGCAGTTTCATCAATGGCTACACCTTC. Translation: CASSFINGYTF.